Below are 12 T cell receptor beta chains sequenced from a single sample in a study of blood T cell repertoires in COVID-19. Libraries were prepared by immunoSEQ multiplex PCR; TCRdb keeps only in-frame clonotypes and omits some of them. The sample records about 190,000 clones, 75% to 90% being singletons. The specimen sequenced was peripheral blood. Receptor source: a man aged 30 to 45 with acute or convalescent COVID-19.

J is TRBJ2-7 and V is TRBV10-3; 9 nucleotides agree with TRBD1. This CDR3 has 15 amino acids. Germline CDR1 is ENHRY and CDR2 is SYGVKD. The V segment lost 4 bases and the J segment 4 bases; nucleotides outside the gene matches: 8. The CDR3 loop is CAISGPDRGKYEQYF. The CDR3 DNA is TGTGCCATCAGTGGGCCCGACAGGGGGAAGTACGAGCAGTACTTC.

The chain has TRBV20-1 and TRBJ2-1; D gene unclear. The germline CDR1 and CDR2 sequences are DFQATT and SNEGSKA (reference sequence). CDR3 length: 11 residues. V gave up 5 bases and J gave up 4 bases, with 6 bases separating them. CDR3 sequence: CSAHRYNEQFF. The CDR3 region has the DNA TGCAGTGCTCACAGATACAATGAGCAGTTCTTC.

The CDR3 DNA reads as TGTGCCAGCAGCCTCGCTGGGAGTACAGATACGCAGTATTTT. Its translation: CASSLAGSTDTQYF. The rearrangement joins TRBV9 to TRBJ2-3; maybe TRBD2 (5 bases). V lost 4 bases and J lost 3, with 12 bases in between. The V gene's germline CDR1 is SGDLS and CDR2 YYNGEE. There are 14 residues in the CDR3. Supplemented by reference TRBV9 and TRBJ2-3, the full variable domain reads DSGVTQTPKHLITATGQRVTLRCSPRSGDLSVYWYQQSLDQGLQFLIQYYNGEERAKGNILERFSAQQFPDLHSELNLSSLELGDSALYFCASSLAGSTDTQYFGPGTRLTVL.

CDR3 sequence (DNA): TGTGCCAGTAGAGCCGGGTCTGAAAAACTGTTTTTT. It codes for CASRAGSEKLFF. The chain links TRBV19 to TRBJ1-4; the D is unclear. The length of the CDR3 is 12 residues. The V and J ends lost 6 bases and 7 bases respectively, with 9 bases between them. CDR1 and CDR2 (germline): LNHDA, SQIVND (reference sequence).

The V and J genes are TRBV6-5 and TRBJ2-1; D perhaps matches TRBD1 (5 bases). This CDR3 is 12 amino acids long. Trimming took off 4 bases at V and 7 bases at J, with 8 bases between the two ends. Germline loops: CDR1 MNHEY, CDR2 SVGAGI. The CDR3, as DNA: TGTGCCAGCAGTTTCCAGGGAAATGAGCAGTTCTTC. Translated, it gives CASSFQGNEQFF.

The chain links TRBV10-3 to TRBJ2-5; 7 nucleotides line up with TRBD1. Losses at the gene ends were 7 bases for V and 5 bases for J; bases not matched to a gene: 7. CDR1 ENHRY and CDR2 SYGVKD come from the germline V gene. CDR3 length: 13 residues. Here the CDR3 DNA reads TGTGCCATCAAGGAACAGGGGATCGAGACCCAGTACTTC. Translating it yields CAIKEQGIETQYF.

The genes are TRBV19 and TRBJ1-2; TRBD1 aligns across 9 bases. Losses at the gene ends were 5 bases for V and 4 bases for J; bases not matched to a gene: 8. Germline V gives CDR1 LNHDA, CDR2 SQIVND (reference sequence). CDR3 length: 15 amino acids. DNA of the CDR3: TGTGCCAGTAGTCCAGGACAGGGGATCCCCTATGGCTACACCTTC. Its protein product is CASSPGQGIPYGYTF. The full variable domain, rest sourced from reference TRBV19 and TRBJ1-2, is DGGITQSPKYLFRKEGQNVTLSCEQNLNHDAMYWYRQDPGQGLRLIYYSQIVNDFQKGDIAEGYSVSREKKESFPLTVTSAQKNPTAFYLCASSPGQGIPYGYTFGSGTRLTVV.

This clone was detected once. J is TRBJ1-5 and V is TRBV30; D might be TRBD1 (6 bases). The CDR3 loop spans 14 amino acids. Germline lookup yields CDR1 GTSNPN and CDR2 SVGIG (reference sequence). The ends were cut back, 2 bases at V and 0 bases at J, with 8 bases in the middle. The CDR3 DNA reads TGTGCCTGGAGTAGGGGGTATAGCAATCAGCCCCAGCATTTT. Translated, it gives CAWSRGYSNQPQHF.

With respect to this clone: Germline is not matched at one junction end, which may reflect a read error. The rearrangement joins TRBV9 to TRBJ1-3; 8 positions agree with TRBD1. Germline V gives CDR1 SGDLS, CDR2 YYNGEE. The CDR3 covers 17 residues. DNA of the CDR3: TGTGCCAGCAGCGTAGCTGGACAGGGAATCGCTGGGAACACCATATATTTT. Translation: CASSVAGQGIAGNTIYF.

The CDR3 DNA is TGTGCCAGCAGTCCGCGGGGGGGCCTAACAGATACGCAGTATTTT. Protein sequence: CASSPRGGLTDTQYF. This chain joins TRBV6-5 and TRBJ2-3; TRBD2 matches 9 bases. Trimming cost V 5 bases and J 3 bases; bases outside gene matches: 6. CDR1 and CDR2 from the germline V gene are MNHEY and SVGAGI. The CDR3 has 15 residues.

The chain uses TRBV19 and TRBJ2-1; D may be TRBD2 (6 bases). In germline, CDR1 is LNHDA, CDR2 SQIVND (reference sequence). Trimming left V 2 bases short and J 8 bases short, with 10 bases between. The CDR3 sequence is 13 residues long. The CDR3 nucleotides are TGTGCCAGTAGTATAAAGGTAGCGGATGAGCAGTTCTTC. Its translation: CASSIKVADEQFF.

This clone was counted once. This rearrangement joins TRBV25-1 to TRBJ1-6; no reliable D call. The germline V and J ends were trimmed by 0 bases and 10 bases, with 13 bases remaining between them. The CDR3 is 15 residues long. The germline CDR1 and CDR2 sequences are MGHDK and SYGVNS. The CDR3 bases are TGTGCCAGCAGTGAATATGAGGGCGCTGGGTCACCCCTCCACTTT. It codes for CASSEYEGAGSPLHF.